This entry lists 18 T cell receptor beta chains sequenced from one sample in a study of T-cell memory formation after mild COVID-19. TCRdb reprocessed the 5' RACE reads with MiXCR, giving one entry per CDR3 protein. The profile shows 580,000 or so distinct CDR3 sequences, approximately 15% of them singletons. The specimen was PBMCs or a T cell subset sorted from them (not recorded which). The receptors originated from an adult woman who had mild COVID-19 (a few samples of this study predate the infection). Cell type and time point are not known.

This clonotype was seen only a few times. The gene calls are TRBV7-2 and TRBJ2-1, with D maybe TRBD2 (7 bases). Germline V gene sequence: CDR1 SGHTA, CDR2 FQGNSA. This CDR3 region has 15 residues. The V gene lost 5 bases and the J gene lost 11 bases, with 22 bases spanning the gap. CDR3 sequence: CASSPIGVGGPQQFF. The CDR3 DNA follows: TGTGCCAGCAGCCCTATCGGTGTGGGGGGGCCCCAGCAGTTCTTC.

This clonotype appeared a few times. The chain is built from TRBV5-6 and TRBJ2-3; D is unclear. CDR1 is SGHDT and CDR2 is YYEEEE in the germline V gene. The CDR3 runs to 14 residues. The ends were cut back, 2 bases at V and 2 bases at J, with 9 bases in the middle. The CDR3 nucleotides read TGTGCCAGCAGCTTCCCTAGGGACACAGATACGCAGTATTTT. This translates into CASSFPRDTDTQYF.

This clonotype was counted between two and nine times. The V call is TRBV24-1, the J call TRBJ2-1; 12 bases are shared with TRBD1. J lost 0 bases, V lost 3 bases, and 11 bases had no gene match. The CDR3 extends over 20 amino acids. Germline loops: CDR1 KGHDR, CDR2 SFDVKD. For the CDR3, the DNA is TGTGCCACCAGTGATCCAAGGGACAGGGGGCCCGAAAACTCCTACAATGAGCAGTTCTTC. Encoded protein: CATSDPRDRGPENSYNEQFF.

This clonotype was detected many times. This sequence joins TRBV7-6 and TRBJ2-3; D gene unclear. CDR3 size: 12 residues. CDR1 and CDR2 from the germline V gene are SGHVS and FNYEAQ. V dropped 5 bases and J dropped 7 bases, with 10 bases sitting between them. CDR3 coding DNA: TGTGCCAGCAGCCCAGTCCCTCATACGCAGTATTTT. Protein sequence: CASSPVPHTQYF.

This clonotype was detected many times. The rearrangement uses TRBV27 and TRBJ2-3; 11 positions match TRBD2. Germline V lookup: CDR1 MNHEY, CDR2 SMNVEV (reference sequence). The CDR3 has 17 residues. Unmatched junction bases numbered 14, after V lost 5 bases and J lost 7 bases. CDR3 in amino acids: CASSLRTTSGSSYTQYF. Here the CDR3 DNA reads TGTGCCAGCAGTCTTAGGACAACTAGCGGGAGTTCATATACGCAGTATTTT.

The genes are TRBV7-2 and TRBJ2-2; 9 positions agree with TRBD2. The V and J ends lost 1 base and 2 bases, in that order; junction bases with no gene match: 8. The CDR3 consists of 18 residues. CDR1 SGHTA and CDR2 FQGNSA come from the germline V gene. CDR3 residues: CASSLGPRLAVNTGELFF. In nucleotides, the CDR3 is TGTGCCAGCAGCTTAGGGCCGCGACTAGCGGTTAACACCGGGGAGCTGTTTTTT.

The CDR3 sequence: CASTPGRGYEQYF. The CDR3 DNA reads TGTGCCAGTACGCCAGGCAGGGGGTACGAGCAGTACTTC. The chain recombines TRBV19 with TRBJ2-7, with 7 bases matching TRBD1. The CDR3 has 13 residues. Trimming removed 7 bases from V and 4 bases from J; junction bases left unmatched: 7. CDR1 and CDR2 (germline): LNHDA, SQIVND (reference sequence).

This clonotype was seen only a few times. The V and J genes are TRBV7-2 and TRBJ1-3; maybe TRBD1 (6 bases). In germline, CDR1 is SGHTA, CDR2 FQGNSA. Between the trimmed V and J ends, which lost 1 base and 7 bases, there was a span of 11 bases. CDR3 size: 14 residues. CDR3 residues: CASSLGQGSNTIYF. CDR3 bases: TGTGCCAGCAGCTTAGGGCAGGGGAGTAACACCATATATTTT.

Concerning this clonotype itself: One end of the junction varies from germline; a read error may be responsible. The genes are TRBV3-1 and TRBJ2-1; 12 bases agree with TRBD2. The CDR3 length is 17 residues. CDR1 LGHDT and CDR2 YNNKEL come from the germline V gene (reference sequence). CDR3 protein: CARSQVLAGGPHNEQFF. The CDR3 region has the DNA TGTGCCAGAAGCCAAGTTCTAGCGGGAGGGCCTCACAATGAGCAGTTCTTC.

The CDR3: CASSLRAERYGYTF. In DNA, the CDR3 is TGTGCCAGCAGCTTACGGGCGGAGAGATATGGCTACACCTTC. The chain uses TRBV7-8 and TRBJ1-2; D is uncertain. Germline V gene data show CDR1 as SGHVS and CDR2 as FQNEAQ. V was cut by 2 bases and J by 5 bases, with 12 bases left in between. The CDR3 runs to 14 residues.

This clonotype was found many times. This chain connects TRBV6-2 or TRBV6-3 to TRBJ2-5, with 8 nucleotides matching TRBD2. Germline lookup yields CDR1 MNHEY and CDR2 SVGEGT. Trimming took 6 bases from V and 6 from J; bases not matched to a gene: 9. The CDR3 extends over 14 amino acids. CDR3 in amino acids: CASSDPGLGKTQYF. The DNA for the CDR3 is TGTGCCAGCAGCGATCCGGGACTAGGAAAGACCCAGTACTTC.

This clonotype was picked up a small number of times. The DNA for the CDR3 is TGTGCCACCAGCAGAGCGGGGGGTTCGCGAGAGCAGTACTTC. It translates to CATSRAGGSREQYF. The chain carries TRBV15 and TRBJ2-7; TRBD2 agrees at 7 bases. Germline V gene sequence: CDR1 LNHNV, CDR2 YYDKDF (reference sequence). Germline trimming cut 1 base from V and 7 bases from J; bases unmatched to any gene: 7. The CDR3 extends over 14 amino acids.

This clonotype was observed at least ten times. V is TRBV7-2 and J is TRBJ1-2, with 7 bases lining up with TRBD1. Germline V gene data show CDR1 as SGHTA and CDR2 as FQGNSA. This CDR3 comprises 14 residues. The V and J ends lost 5 bases and 7 bases, in that order; junction bases with no gene match: 10. CDR3 bases: TGTGCCAGCAGCCCTAGGGGACAGCAGCGTGGCTACACCTTC. Amino acid sequence: CASSPRGQQRGYTF. Full variable domain (rest looked up from reference TRBV7-2 and TRBJ1-2): GAGVSQSPSNKVTEKGKDVELRCDPISGHTALYWYRQSLGQGLEFLIYFQGNSAPDKSGLPSDRFSAERTGGSVSTLTIQRTQQEDSAVYLCASSPRGQQRGYTFGSGTRLTVV.

Only one count was recorded for this clonotype. This sequence joins TRBV24-1 and TRBJ2-1, with 10 positions matching TRBD2. V lost 12 bases to trimming and J lost 7 bases; unmatched junction nucleotides: 8. CDR3 length: 13 residues. CDR1 is KGHDR, CDR2 SFDVKD, per germline. The CDR3 region is CASSSGSSNEQFF. CDR3 DNA: TGTGCCTCGTCTAGCGGGAGTTCGAATGAGCAGTTCTTC.

The V call is TRBV15, the J call TRBJ2-1; 8 bases are a match to TRBD1. Germline CDR1 reads LNHNV; CDR2 reads YYDKDF (reference sequence). CDR3 length: 16 amino acids. The ends lost 0 bases at V and 8 bases at J; junction bases unmatched: 9. The CDR3 DNA reads as TGTGCCACCAGCAGAGATGTCGGGACAGGACCTTATGAGCAGTTCTTC. Its translation: CATSRDVGTGPYEQFF.

The CDR3 reads CASSYSVEVEAFF. In nucleotides, the CDR3 is TGTGCCAGCAGTTACTCGGTAGAGGTTGAAGCTTTCTTT. The chain is built from TRBV6-5 and TRBJ1-1, with D uncertain. Germline loops: CDR1 MNHEY, CDR2 SVGAGI. Trimming removed 0 bases at V and 7 bases at J, with 9 bases between. The CDR3 is made up of 13 amino acids.

J is TRBJ2-1 and V is TRBV4-3; D remains unclear. CDR1 is LGHNA, CDR2 YSLEER, per germline. This CDR3 region has 14 residues. The germline V and J ends were trimmed by 3 bases and 6 bases, with 12 bases remaining between them. The CDR3 DNA follows: TGCGCCAGCAGCCACGCCCCCCCGGGCAATGAGCAGTTCTTC. As protein: CASSHAPPGNEQFF.

This clonotype was detected a few times. The J gene is TRBJ2-7, the V gene TRBV5-1; no clear D gene. V shed 0 bases and J shed 0 bases, with 10 bases lying between them. The CDR3 is 15 residues long. Germline V gene sequence: CDR1 SGHRS, CDR2 YFSETQ. DNA for the CDR3: TGCGCCAGCAGCTTGGGGACGGTAAGCTCCTACGAGCAGTACTTC. Translating it yields CASSLGTVSSYEQYF.